Following are 3 T cell receptor beta chains from one sample sequenced in a study of blood T cell repertoires in COVID-19. Repertoires were generated with immunoSEQ multiplex PCR, while TCRdb's copy carries only in-frame clones and drops some. The table records about 39,000 clones, around 90% of them present only once. The sample taken for sequencing was peripheral blood. These receptors originate from a man in his sixties with acute or convalescent COVID-19.

J is TRBJ2-2 and V is TRBV28; D gene unclear. Trimming left V 6 bases short and J 3 bases short, with 5 bases between. The CDR3 sequence is 12 residues long. Germline lookup yields CDR1 MDHEN and CDR2 SYDVKM. The chain's CDR3 is CASSTYTGELFF. The CDR3 region has the DNA TGTGCCAGCAGCACATACACCGGGGAGCTGTTTTTT.

The chain has TRBV9 and TRBJ1-2; D is possibly TRBD1 (6 bases). This CDR3 comprises 15 residues. In germline, CDR1 is SGDLS, CDR2 YYNGEE. Deletions cut 4 bases from V and 4 bases from J, with 17 bases between. The CDR3 DNA sequence: TGTGCCAGCAGCCCCCGGGGGGCGCAGCTCTATGGCTACACCTTC. Encoded protein: CASSPRGAQLYGYTF.

This clone came up once. The chain links TRBV29-1 to TRBJ1-1; 11 bases are shared with TRBD1. The V and J ends lost 5 bases and 5 bases, in that order; junction bases with no gene match: 4. Per germline, CDR1 SQVTM and CDR2 ANQGSEA. The length of the CDR3 is 13 residues. CDR3 amino acids: CSVLDRGLTEAFF. Written as DNA, the CDR3 is TGCAGCGTTTTGGACAGGGGGCTTACTGAAGCTTTCTTT.